The source of this T cell receptor beta chain is a study of cytomegalovirus exposure and HLA in healthy donors. Findings and caveats of the study: A subsequent analysis found that TCR clusters from the first cohort also tended to co-occur in the approximately 130 validation repertoires, with about 93% of cluster scores above 0. The listing of 150 or so TCR beta chains classed them as cytomegalovirus-associated.

The CDR3 is 17 residues long. V lost 4 bases to trimming and J lost 2 bases; unmatched junction nucleotides: 10. CDR1 LNHDA and CDR2 SQIVND come from the germline V gene (reference sequence). Separation from the roughly 670-subject first cohort characterized the roughly 120-subject validation cohort, to which the donors belonged. The data were produced by immunoSEQ multiplex PCR, yet TCRdb's version contains in-frame clones alone and is incomplete. The table records about 130,000 clones, 85% to 90% of them present only once. A remark on this clone: Its cognate antigen is unknown.

Material: PBMCs. The clonotype comes from a woman younger than 35 in good health and CMV-seronegative. The rearrangement links TRBV19 to TRBJ2-3; TRBD2 matches 9 bases. The CDR3 nucleotides read TGTGCCAGTAGTACTGTAGCGGGGGACCTCAACACAGATACGCAGTATTTT. Its protein is CASSTVAGDLNTDTQYF.